This T cell receptor (beta chain) comes out of a study of blood T cell repertoires in COVID-19. Study at large: The origin of the acute and convalescent COVID-19 samples was the United States, Italy and Spain.

Assay used: immunoSEQ multiplex PCR; TCRdb lists only in-frame clones, some missing. The sample has about 140,000 clones; approximately 80% are singletons. In this sample, this clone turned up once. V shed 4 bases, J shed 10 bases, and the junction held 7 bases outside the gene matches. This CDR3 region has 13 residues. CDR1 MDHEN and CDR2 SYDVKM come from the germline V gene. The source is an elderly woman with active or convalescent COVID-19. The specimen sequenced was peripheral blood. This chain connects TRBV28 to TRBJ2-7; 10 bases map to TRBD1. CDR3 region: CASSSSRDRGQYF. The CDR3, as DNA: TGTGCCAGCAGTTCGTCCCGGGACAGGGGACAGTACTTC.